Following are 17 T cell receptor beta chains from one sample sequenced in a study of shared clonotypes between healthy human individuals. TCRdb's table, derived via immunoSEQ multiplex PCR, lists solely in-frame clones and lacks some. In the table there are about 2 million clones, roughly 95% of which are singletons. What was sequenced was naive CD4+ T cells sorted from blood. As for subset: CD45RA+ positively selected. The origin of the receptors is a young man in good health.

The chain combines TRBV7-2 with TRBJ2-7; 10 nucleotides match TRBD2. Trimming removed 5 bases from V and 2 bases from J; junction bases left unmatched: 6. The CDR3 length is 15 residues. Germline V gene lookup returns CDR1 SGHTA and CDR2 FQGNSA. CDR3 residues: CASSPTSGMTYEQYF. The CDR3 bases are TGTGCCAGCAGCCCTACTAGCGGGATGACCTACGAGCAGTACTTC.

This chain connects TRBV5-1 to TRBJ1-6; D not certain. From germline, CDR1 is SGHRS and CDR2 YFSETQ. The V gene lost 3 bases and the J gene lost 10 bases, with 17 bases spanning the gap. The CDR3 is made up of 15 amino acids. The chain's CDR3 is CASSSEGSPQSPLHF. The CDR3 DNA reads TGCGCCAGCAGCTCCGAAGGGAGCCCCCAATCACCCCTCCACTTT.

This chain joins TRBV6-6 and TRBJ1-2; D remains unclear. The CDR3 is 16 amino acids. Trimming shortened V by 0 bases and J by 3 bases, and 14 bases separated the two germline ends. Germline CDR1 and CDR2: MNHNY and SVGAGI (reference sequence). CDR3 sequence: CASSYSPYLNDYGYTF. The CDR3 nucleotides are TGTGCCAGCAGTTACTCCCCTTATCTTAACGACTATGGCTACACCTTC.

This chain uses TRBV6-5 with TRBJ2-3, with 7 bases aligning to TRBD2. The V and J ends lost 2 bases and 3 bases, in that order; junction bases with no gene match: 5. The CDR3 is 15 residues long. Germline V gives CDR1 MNHEY, CDR2 SVGAGI. CDR3 DNA sequence: TGTGCCAGCAGTTACGGCGGGAGTAGGACAGATACGCAGTATTTT. This encodes CASSYGGSRTDTQYF.

This chain joins TRBV28 and TRBJ2-1, with 8 bases fitting TRBD2. With V trimmed by 5 bases and J by 5 bases, 11 bases remained unmatched. Germline values: CDR1 MDHEN, CDR2 SYDVKM. The CDR3 has 16 residues. This chain's CDR3 is CASSLPTSGLNNEQFF. CDR3 in DNA: TGTGCCAGCAGTCTTCCTACTAGCGGACTTAACAATGAGCAGTTCTTC. The full variable domain, its missing parts supplied by reference TRBV28 and TRBJ2-1, is DVKVTQSSRYLVKRTGEKVFLECVQDMDHENMFWYRQDPGLGLRLIYFSYDVKMKEKGDIPEGYSVSREKKERFSLILESASTNQTSMYLCASSLPTSGLNNEQFFGPGTRLTVL.

V gene TRBV4-1 combines with J gene TRBJ2-5, with D perhaps matching TRBD1 or TRBD2 (5 bases each). CDR3 length equals 15 residues. Germline CDR1 and CDR2: MGHRA and YSYEKL. Trimming took 0 bases from V and 3 from J, leaving 11 bases between them. The CDR3 loop reads CASSQDRGTKETQYF. The CDR3 nucleotides are TGCGCCAGCAGCCAAGATCGGGGCACCAAAGAGACCCAGTACTTC.

This rearrangement joins TRBV7-9 to TRBJ1-1; D may be TRBD1 (5 bases). Per the germline V gene, CDR1 is SEHNR and CDR2 is FQNEAQ (reference sequence). The CDR3 contains 14 residues. V was trimmed by 0 bases and J by 6 bases, leaving 11 bases between them. The CDR3 DNA sequence: TGTGCCAGCAGCTTAGCGAAGGGGAATGCTGAAGCTTTCTTT. Encoded protein: CASSLAKGNAEAFF.

V and J are TRBV5-1 and TRBJ1-1, with a weak D call TRBD1 (5 bases). V was trimmed by 0 bases and J by 0 bases, leaving 9 bases between them. Germline V gene lookup returns CDR1 SGHRS and CDR2 YFSETQ. This CDR3 has 15 residues. The CDR3 loop is CASSLEEGMNTEAFF. As DNA, the CDR3 is TGCGCCAGCAGCTTGGAGGAGGGGATGAACACTGAAGCTTTCTTT.

This chain connects TRBV4-1 to TRBJ2-3, with D possibly matching TRBD1 (6 bases). Germline assignment: CDR1 MGHRA and CDR2 YSYEKL. V lost 6 bases and J lost 3, with 13 bases in between. The CDR3 is 14 residues long. CDR3 amino acids: CASRHRVGTDTQYF. The DNA of the CDR3 is TGCGCCAGCAGGCACAGGGTTGGTACAGATACGCAGTATTTT.

This chain links TRBV19 with TRBJ1-6; the D is unclear. The CDR3 runs 16 residues. Germline CDR1 reads LNHDA; CDR2 reads SQIVND (reference sequence). V was trimmed by 3 bases and J by 0 bases, leaving 9 bases between them. CDR3 coding DNA: TGTGCCAGTAGTATGGGATTTTCCTCCTATAATTCACCCCTCCACTTT. It encodes CASSMGFSSYNSPLHF.

Remarks on this clone: The sample holds other DNA sequences that translate to the same CDR3. V usage is TRBV5-4 and J usage is TRBJ1-1; D is perhaps TRBD1 (5 bases). V was trimmed by 4 bases and J by 2 bases, leaving 15 bases between them. CDR3 length equals 15 residues. The germline V gene has CDR1 SGHNT and CDR2 YYREEE (reference sequence). CDR3 sequence: CASSPVGRENTEAFF. The CDR3 DNA sequence: TGTGCCAGCAGCCCCGTAGGCAGGGAAAACACTGAAGCTTTCTTT.

The V gene is TRBV10-3, the J gene TRBJ2-5; TRBD2 matches at 9 bases. Germline V gene sequence: CDR1 ENHRY, CDR2 SYGVKD. Losses at the gene ends were 2 bases for V and 4 bases for J; bases not matched to a gene: 5. This CDR3 is built from 15 residues. The CDR3 sequence: CAISETSGYPETQYF. The CDR3, as DNA: TGTGCCATCAGTGAGACTAGCGGGTACCCAGAGACCCAGTACTTC.

V usage is TRBV10-3 and J usage is TRBJ1-1; TRBD1 agrees at 8 bases. Germline values: CDR1 ENHRY, CDR2 SYGVKD. Unmatched junction bases numbered 6, after V lost 6 bases and J lost 0 bases. The CDR3 has 15 residues. CDR3 nucleotide sequence: TGTGCCATCAGCGCAGGGGGCAATATGAACACTGAAGCTTTCTTT. It translates to CAISAGGNMNTEAFF.

This clone was seen once. This chain links TRBV11-2 with TRBJ2-2; unclear D gene. The CDR3 has 16 amino acids. V was cut by 1 base and J by 3 bases, with 12 bases left in between. Per germline, CDR1 SGHAT and CDR2 FQNNGV. The CDR3 here is CASSLVRWNYTGELFF. Here the CDR3 DNA reads TGTGCCAGCAGCTTAGTTCGGTGGAATTACACCGGGGAGCTGTTTTTT.

This clone has a single count. The chain is built from TRBV29-1 and TRBJ1-2; 7 bases are a match to TRBD1. The CDR3 length is 14 residues. CDR1 and CDR2 from the germline V gene are SQVTM and ANQGSEA. Trimming removed 6 bases from V and 7 bases from J; junction bases left unmatched: 14. The DNA for the CDR3 is TGCAGCGTGACCGTAGGGGGCGGGGGAGCTGGCTACACCTTC. Its protein is CSVTVGGGGAGYTF. The whole variable domain, filled in from reference TRBV29-1 and TRBJ1-2, reads SAVISQKPSRDICQRGTSLTIQCQVDSQVTMMFWYRQQPGQSLTLIATANQGSEATYESGFVIDKFPISRPNLTFSTLTVSNMSPEDSSIYLCSVTVGGGGAGYTFGSGTRLTVV.

V is TRBV5-1 and J is TRBJ2-2, with 10 nucleotides matching TRBD1. Unmatched junction bases numbered 0, after V lost 3 bases and J lost 1 base. The CDR3 is made up of 15 amino acids. Germline assignment: CDR1 SGHRS and CDR2 YFSETQ. The CDR3 is CASSWDRGNTGELFF. Written as DNA, the CDR3 is TGCGCCAGCAGCTGGGACAGGGGGAACACCGGGGAGCTGTTTTTT. Combining the CDR3 with reference TRBV5-1 and TRBJ2-2 gives the whole variable domain KAGVTQTPRYLIKTRGQQVTLSCSPISGHRSVSWYQQTPGQGLQFLFEYFSETQRNKGNFPGRFSGRQFSNSRSEMNVSTLELGDSALYLCASSWDRGNTGELFFGEGSRLTVL.

The gene calls are TRBV10-2 and TRBJ2-7; TRBD1 aligns across 9 bases. The CDR3 has 16 amino acids. V trimming: 4 bases; J trimming: 3 bases; junction bases outside the gene matches: 10. Germline CDR1 reads WSHSY; CDR2 reads SAAADI. The CDR3 nucleotides are TGCGCCAGCAGTGTCCTCTCGGGACAGGGTTTCTACGAGCAGTACTTC. It codes for CASSVLSGQGFYEQYF.